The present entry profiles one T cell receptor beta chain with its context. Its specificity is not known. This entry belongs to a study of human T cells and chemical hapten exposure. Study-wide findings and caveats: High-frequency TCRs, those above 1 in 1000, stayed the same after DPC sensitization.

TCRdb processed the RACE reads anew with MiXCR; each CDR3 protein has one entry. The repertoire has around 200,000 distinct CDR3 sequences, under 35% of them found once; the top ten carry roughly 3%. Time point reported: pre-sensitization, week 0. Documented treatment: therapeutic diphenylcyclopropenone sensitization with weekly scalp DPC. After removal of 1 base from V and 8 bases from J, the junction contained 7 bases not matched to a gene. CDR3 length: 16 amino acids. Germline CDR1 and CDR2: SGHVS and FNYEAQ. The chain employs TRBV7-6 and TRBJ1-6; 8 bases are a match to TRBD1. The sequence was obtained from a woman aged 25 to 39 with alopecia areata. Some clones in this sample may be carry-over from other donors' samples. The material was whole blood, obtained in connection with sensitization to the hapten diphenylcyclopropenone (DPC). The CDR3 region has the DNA TGTGCCAGCAGCTTAGAGGCAGGGGGCTTAGATTCACCCCTCCACTTT. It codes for CASSLEAGGLDSPLHF.